The TCR beta chain described here comes from a study of blood T cells in healthy people across ages (dated by TCRdb to between 2015 and 2017). Study-level background: In model experiments, template switching captured roughly one uniquely barcoded TCR beta cDNA molecule for every two T cells. The donors were divided into four age groups: young (average approximately 15 years), middle-aged (about 40), aged (roughly 66) and long-lived (roughly 88). Using deep sequencing normalized with unique cDNA molecular identifiers, the study measured how TCR beta repertoire diversity changes with age. To avoid experimental bias, donors of different ages were spread randomly across the sequencing lanes. For two donors (one aged 18 to 29 and one aged 80 or older), the study analyzed two additional independent replicas of 1 million unique cDNA reads from the same blood draw. Overall study results and their limits: Total diversity estimates from one million sequenced T cells were considered lower bounds and underestimates. Compared with the aged group, the long-lived group had more naive CD4+ T cells, fewer expanded clones and increased TCR diversity, suggesting age selection. A strong correlation was found between observed TCR beta diversity and the percentage of naive T cells measured by flow cytometry. Bulk unsorted PBMC profiling prevented conclusive comparison of naive and antigen-experienced compartments. As age increased, observed TCR beta diversity per million T cells dropped in a roughly linear way, and a significant reduction was already evident by age 40. Donor CMV infection status was unknown, potentially confounding age-related changes in expanded clonotypes.

The donors were some 36 Caucasian individuals from Russia, aged roughly 6 to 100 years, who were systemically healthy. Approximately 9.7 milliliters of peripheral blood were drawn from each donor into EDTA-treated Vacutainer tubes. Ficoll-Paque density-gradient centrifugation was used to isolate PBMCs, with at least 6 million per sample. Trizol reagent was used to extract total RNA from PBMCs, with at least 5.5 micrograms per sample. For every donor, flow cytometry on a PBMC aliquot measured the percentage of naive CD45RAhigh/CD27high T cells. For CDR1 and CDR2, the germline V gene (reference sequence) lists SEHNR and FQNEAQ. The CDR3 starts with the cysteine, ends with the phenylalanine, and has 14 residues. The CDR3 DNA has 42 bases and is translated from base 1. V is clipped by 2 bases and J by 8 bases, and the sequence between their germline boundaries is 10 bases long. Of note for this clonotype: Its antigen target is currently unknown. The record has no base qualities; no much larger clone is one base away.

Library prep was done by 5' RACE. Instrument used: Illumina HiSeq 2500. A second PCR of about 7 to 12 cycles was run with a J-beta primer mix and a sample-barcoded 5' primer. A template-switch 5' adaptor carrying 12 random nucleotides introduced a unique molecular identifier onto each TCR beta cDNA molecule. At least 2.5 million CDR3-containing paired-end reads were obtained from each sample. First-strand cDNA synthesis was performed from all RNA using the Mint cDNA synthesis kit, with priming by a TRBC-specific oligonucleotide. After uracil-DNA glycosylase treatment, a first 18-cycle PCR used universal primers M1SS and BC2_uni_R on all cDNA. As for the original processing: Each sample was normalized by randomly selecting 1 million high-quality reads, each carrying a distinct molecular identifier. Instead of being binned into consensus sequences, reads with shared molecular identifiers were discarded. MiTCR, set to a Q25 quality threshold and the strictest error-elimination algorithm, was used for CDR3 identification, clonotype clustering and error correction. A nonparametric unseen species model with Euler transformation was used to estimate a lower bound on total TCR beta diversity. In TCRdb, the public reads were trimmed at Q25 with fastp and aligned with MiXCR, with productive beta chains retained. Duplicate CDR3 protein sequences are folded into a single record with the most common DNA and genes. These V and J calls derive from TCRdb rather than the authors' analysis. The sample table contains nearly 1 million distinct CDR3 sequences; only one count was recorded for roughly 51% of them. The top ten constitute around a fifth of the sample.

The sequenced sample was blood. The chain joins TRBV7-9 to TRBJ1-6, with no D gene named confidently. The receptor was isolated from a woman aged 55-70 years in good health. The CDR3 loop reads CASSLLGIDSPLHF. The DNA sequence follows: TGTGCCAGCAGCTTATTGGGCATAGATTCACCCCTCCACTTT.